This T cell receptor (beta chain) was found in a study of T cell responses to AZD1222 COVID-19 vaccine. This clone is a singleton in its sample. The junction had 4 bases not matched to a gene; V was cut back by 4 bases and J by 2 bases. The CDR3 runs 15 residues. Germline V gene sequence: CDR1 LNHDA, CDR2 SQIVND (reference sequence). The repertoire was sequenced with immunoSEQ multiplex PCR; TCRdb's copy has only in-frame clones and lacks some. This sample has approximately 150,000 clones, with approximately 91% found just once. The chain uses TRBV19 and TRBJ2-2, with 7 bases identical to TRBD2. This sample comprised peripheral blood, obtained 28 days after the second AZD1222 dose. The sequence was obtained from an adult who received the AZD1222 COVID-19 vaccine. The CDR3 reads CASSKGLLNTGELFF. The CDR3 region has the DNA TGTGCCAGTAGTAAGGGACTACTTAACACCGGGGAGCTGTTTTTT.